Here is one T cell receptor (beta chain) with its context. Its antigen is not yet known. One base away there is no much larger clone; base qualities are not given. The sample comes from a study of somatic mutations in T cells in chronic GVHD (dated by TCRdb to the early 2020s). For sorting, cells were stained with anti-CD3, anti-CD4, anti-CD8 and a Vbeta20 antibody from the IOTest Beta Mark kit and sorted on a FACSAria III to a purity above 99%. Peripheral blood was collected in sodium heparin tubes and mononuclear cells were isolated by Ficoll-Paque PLUS density gradient centrifugation. Before TCRbeta deep sequencing, the CD4+ Vbeta20+, CD4+ Vbeta20-, and CD8+ T cell fractions were FACS-sorted. The V end loses 1 base and the J end loses 2 bases, and a stretch of 14 bases separates them. CDR1 LNHDA and CDR2 SQIVND are derived from the germline V gene (reference sequence). From cysteine to phenylalanine, the CDR3 is 17 amino acids long. Only the CDR3 DNA stays, 51 bases, in frame from base 1.

Genomic DNA was isolated and then used for TCRbeta deep sequencing. TCRbeta CDR3 sequencing and initial data processing were performed as a commercial service with the immunoSEQ assay. The published analysis was carried out like this. Reads were demultiplexed, adapter and primer sequences removed, similar clones merged by frequency-ratio clustering, and V, D, J genes annotated with IMGT. The table was pulled from immuneACCESS by TCRdb, which kept in-frame rearrangements only. Such tables lose some clones; where checked, under half of the loss comes from unresolved V genes, and the rest has no known cause. The V and J calls and clone size come from that table; D and trimming were worked out from the DNA. A total of 1,500 to 2,000 clones appear in this sample, about three fifths of them only once. 59% of the sample belongs to the ten largest clones.

The TCR comes from a male patient in his 50s with chronic graft-versus-host disease. The graft donor may be the source of some T cells after a transplant. The sequencing input was CD8+ T cells from blood. Recombination joined TRBV19 with TRBJ2-2; possibly the D gene is TRBD2, per 7 matching bases. The encoded CDR3 is CASSIAFGGLNTGELFF. In nucleotides, the sequence is TGTGCCAGTAGTATAGCGTTCGGGGGGCTTAACACCGGGGAGCTGTTTTTT.